The 30 T cell receptor beta chains presented below share a single source sample, sequenced in a study of spatial heterogeneity in lung cancer. TCRdb processed the 5' RACE reads anew with MiXCR; each CDR3 protein has one entry. The table lists under 800 distinct CDR3 sequences, approximately 20% of them singletons, with more than 12% in the top ten. As for time point: sample taken at primary tumor resection. Unsorted tumor, nontumor lung tissue or cryopreserved PBMC supplied the whole RNA. Source: PBMCs, taken at surgery. These TCRs come from a male donor with early-stage non-small cell lung cancer.

This clonotype is judged large (0.1 to 1%). Little can be read into the size of this beta chain, an off-target read in a library designed for alpha chains. The chain is built from TRBV27 and TRBJ2-2; 15 bases fit TRBD2. The CDR3 extends over 16 amino acids. J gave up 6 bases and V 3 bases, and 2 bases lay outside the gene matches. CDR1 and CDR2 (germline): MNHEY, SMNVEV (reference sequence). CDR3 bases: TGTGCCAGCAGTTTTTGGACTAGCGGGGGGGCCGGGGAGCTGTTTTTT. This gives the protein CASSFWTSGGAGELFF.

This clonotype was found a few times. This beta chain turned up in a library designed for alpha chains; as an off-target read, its abundance says little. The chain couples TRBV7-8 to TRBJ1-2; 10 bases align to TRBD1. V lost 1 base and J lost 8; bases outside the gene matches: 13. This CDR3 spans 17 amino acids. CDR1 and CDR2 (germline): SGHVS, FQNEAQ. The CDR3: CASSLVVTGGKFVGYTF. The CDR3 region has the DNA TGTGCCAGCAGCTTAGTTGTGACAGGGGGCAAATTCGTAGGCTACACCTTC.

Details on this clonotype: Little can be read into the size of this beta chain, an off-target read in a library designed for alpha chains. This chain links TRBV14 with TRBJ2-2, with D perhaps TRBD2 (7 bases). The CDR3 has 16 amino acids. Looked up from germline, CDR1 is SGHDN and CDR2 is FVKESK. The V gene lost 2 bases and the J gene lost 4 bases, with 14 bases spanning the gap. CDR3 sequence reads: CASSQWGGRGTGELFF. The CDR3 nucleotides read TGTGCCAGCAGCCAATGGGGGGGGCGCGGCACCGGGGAGCTGTTTTTT.

Comment on this clonotype: This beta chain is a stray sequence in a library constructed for alpha chains; its clone size is not meaningful. This chain uses TRBV12-3 or TRBV12-4 with TRBJ2-7; 7 bases map to TRBD1. Trimming cost V 11 bases and J 3 bases; bases outside gene matches: 10. The CDR3 length is 13 residues. The chain's CDR3 is CASRQGGGYEQYF. CDR3 nucleotide sequence: TGTGCCTCACGACAGGGTGGAGGCTACGAGCAGTACTTC.

The table lists this clonotype with a few counts. This beta chain was picked up by a library intended for alpha chains and is off target, so its count carries little meaning. J is TRBJ2-3 and V is TRBV6-2 or TRBV6-3; possible D gene TRBD2, 6 bases. The germline V gene encodes CDR1 MNHEY and CDR2 SVGEGT. The V gene lost 7 bases and the J gene lost 3 bases, with 11 bases spanning the gap. CDR3 length: 13 amino acids. CDR3 protein: CASTRDFTDTQYF. The CDR3 nucleotides are TGTGCCAGCACCCGGGACTTTACAGATACGCAGTATTTT.

Notes on this clonotype: This beta chain came through as a stray read in a library set up for alpha chains, and its size says little. J is TRBJ2-3 and V is TRBV6-6; the D is unclear. Germline V gene lookup returns CDR1 MNHNY and CDR2 SVGAGI (reference sequence). The CDR3 extends over 13 amino acids. Trimming took off 2 bases at V and 10 bases at J, with 13 bases between the two ends. CDR3 residues: CASSYEPDRAQYF. DNA of the CDR3: TGTGCCAGCAGTTACGAACCCGATCGGGCGCAGTATTTT.

By share of the sample, this clonotype is large. This beta chain slipped into a library made for alpha chains as a stray read, so its size is not meaningful. This chain joins TRBV12-3 or TRBV12-4 and TRBJ1-1; TRBD1 agrees at 7 bases. This CDR3 is 14 amino acids long. V lost 6 bases and J lost 8; bases outside the gene matches: 12. The CDR3 loop reads CASRQGGQGQEAFF. For the CDR3, the DNA is TGTGCCAGCAGACAAGGGGGCCAGGGGCAGGAAGCTTTCTTT.

Sample share makes this clonotype large. Because the library targeted alpha chains, this beta chain is an off-target read whose size means little. The CDR3 sequence is CSAKVARQNLYNEQFF. CDR3 DNA: TGCAGTGCTAAAGTAGCTCGACAGAACCTTTACAATGAGCAGTTCTTC. The chain links TRBV20-1 to TRBJ2-1, with TRBD1 as a possible D gene (5 bases). Germline V gene data show CDR1 as DFQATT and CDR2 as SNEGSKA (reference sequence). Between the trimmed V and J ends, which lost 4 bases and 4 bases, there was a span of 20 bases. This CDR3 region has 16 residues.

In this sample, this clonotype is hyperexpanded. Being off target in a library aimed at alpha chains, this beta chain has a size of little meaning. The genes are TRBV5-4 and TRBJ2-1, with 9 bases lining up with TRBD1. This CDR3 has 15 residues. Trimming at V came to 4 bases and at J to 4 bases, leaving 6 bases not matched to a gene. The V gene's germline CDR1 is SGHNT and CDR2 YYREEE (reference sequence). In nucleotides, the CDR3 is TGTGCCAGCAGCACCTGGACAGGGGTATACAATGAGCAGTTCTTC. This sequence encodes CASSTWTGVYNEQFF.

In this sample, this clonotype is large. For a library built for alpha chains, this beta chain is a stray read; little rests on its size. The V call is TRBV28, the J call TRBJ2-7, with 11 bases fitting TRBD1. The germline V gene has CDR1 MDHEN and CDR2 SYDVKM. V lost 6 bases and J lost 4; bases outside the gene matches: 5. The CDR3 length is 14 residues. CDR3 residues: CASSTGQGEYEQYF. CDR3 nucleotides: TGTGCCAGCAGCACGGGACAGGGGGAGTACGAGCAGTACTTC.

By share, this clonotype counts as medium-sized. Since the library was made to target alpha chains, this beta chain is a stray read and its abundance is not meaningful. The chain has TRBV20-1 and TRBJ2-4; 8 bases are a match to TRBD2. Germline V gene lookup returns CDR1 DFQATT and CDR2 SNEGSKA (reference sequence). CDR3 length: 12 amino acids. Losses at the gene ends were 8 bases for V and 4 bases for J; bases not matched to a gene: 4. The CDR3 here is CSSTGGKNIQYF. The CDR3 DNA reads TGCAGTTCCACGGGGGGGAAAAACATTCAGTACTTC.

This clonotype was found a few times. In a library made to pick up alpha chains, this beta chain is a stray read with a size that means little. The chain has TRBV12-3 or TRBV12-4 and TRBJ2-7; 7 nucleotides line up with TRBD1. J gave up 0 bases and V 5 bases, and 7 bases lay outside the gene matches. This CDR3 is built from 15 residues. The CDR3 is CASSADRVFSYEQYF. CDR3 DNA sequence: TGTGCCAGCAGTGCCGACAGGGTATTCTCCTACGAGCAGTACTTC.

In its sample, this clonotype ranks as large (0.1 to 1%). As an off-target read in a library built for alpha chains, this beta chain has a frequency of little significance. The chain employs TRBV6-2 or TRBV6-3 and TRBJ2-7; perhaps TRBD1 as D (5 bases). Germline values: CDR1 MNHEY, CDR2 SVGEGT. The V and J ends lost 7 bases and 3 bases respectively, with 16 bases between them. The CDR3 is 14 amino acids. The CDR3 DNA follows: TGTGCCAGCACCACAAGGGGAAACAGCTACGAGCAGTACTTC. Its protein product is CASTTRGNSYEQYF.

With regard to this clonotype: This beta chain is off target for a library built for alpha chains, so its abundance means little. The chain combines TRBV7-8 with TRBJ2-1; D is uncertain. This CDR3 spans 13 amino acids. The germline V gene encodes CDR1 SGHVS and CDR2 FQNEAQ. V gave up 0 bases and J gave up 6 bases, with 6 bases separating them. The DNA for the CDR3 is TGTGCCAGCAGCTTAGCAGGGTTCAATGAGCAGTTCTTC. Translating it yields CASSLAGFNEQFF.

On this clonotype: The library was designed around alpha chains, so this beta chain is a stray read whose abundance carries little weight. The V and J genes are TRBV29-1 and TRBJ2-5; no reliable D call. Trimming removed 4 bases from V and 0 bases from J, with 6 bases in between. The CDR3 length is 12 residues. The germline gives CDR1 SQVTM, CDR2 ANQGSEA. The CDR3 is CSVGSNQETQYF. CDR3 nucleotides: TGCAGCGTTGGGAGCAACCAAGAGACCCAGTACTTC.

A word on this clonotype: This beta chain was picked up by a library intended for alpha chains and is off target, so its count carries little meaning. V gene TRBV12-5 combines with J gene TRBJ2-6; perhaps TRBD2 as D (5 bases). This CDR3 has 18 amino acids. Germline CDR1 LGHNT, CDR2 FRNRAP. Trimming removed 0 bases at V and 0 bases at J, with 12 bases between. The CDR3 bases are TGTGCTAGTGGTTTGGTACTTGCCGCGGGCTCTGGGGCCAACGTCCTGACTTTC. It yields the protein CASGLVLAAGSGANVLTF.

Concerning this clonotype itself: A library made for alpha chains picked up this beta chain off target, so its size means little. The chain has TRBV7-8 and TRBJ1-2; D possibly corresponds to TRBD1 (6 bases). Per the germline V gene, CDR1 is SGHVS and CDR2 is FQNEAQ. The CDR3 loop spans 16 amino acids. The V end lost 2 bases, the J end lost 7 bases, and 20 bases lay between the germline ends. Written as DNA, the CDR3 is TGTGCCAGCAGCTTAAACCTCCAAGGGGGTTTGGGTGGCTACACCTTC. As protein: CASSLNLQGGLGGYTF.

By share of the sample, this clonotype is large (0.1 to 1%). This beta chain is a stray sequence in a library constructed for alpha chains; its clone size is not meaningful. The chain recombines TRBV7-8 with TRBJ2-1; unclear D gene. Germline loops: CDR1 SGHVS, CDR2 FQNEAQ. The CDR3 is 18 amino acids. Trimming removed 3 bases at V and 0 bases at J, with 18 bases between. CDR3 DNA sequence: TGTGCCAGCAGCTTCTCGCTGGACGGTTTAAGCTCCTACAATGAGCAGTTCTTC. Protein sequence: CASSFSLDGLSSYNEQFF.

By its share, this clonotype is hyperexpanded. Because this beta chain is a stray read in a library intended to capture alpha chains, its abundance should not be given much weight. The chain carries TRBV3-1 and TRBJ2-7; D ambiguous. This CDR3 contains 12 residues. Per germline, CDR1 LGHDT and CDR2 YNNKEL (reference sequence). V dropped 4 bases and J dropped 7 bases, with 11 bases sitting between them. CDR3 region: CASSRTKREQYF. CDR3 nucleotide sequence: TGTGCCAGCAGCCGCACCAAGAGGGAGCAGTACTTC.

Worth noting for this clonotype: Found in a library prepared for alpha chains, this beta chain is an off-target read, and its abundance has little meaning. The V call is TRBV7-9, the J call TRBJ1-2; D gene unclear. The length of the CDR3 is 12 residues. The V end lost 3 bases, the J end lost 8 bases, and 10 bases lay between the germline ends. Germline V gene data show CDR1 as SEHNR and CDR2 as FQNEAQ (reference sequence). As DNA, the CDR3 is TGTGCCAGCAGCTTGGACCGCCGGGGCTACACCTTC. This sequence encodes CASSLDRRGYTF.

By sample fraction, this clonotype is large. This beta chain slipped into a library made for alpha chains as a stray read, so its size is not meaningful. The CDR3 here is CASSQDGTSYNEQFF. Here the CDR3 DNA reads TGCGCCAGCAGCCAAGATGGGACTAGCTACAATGAGCAGTTCTTC. The J gene is TRBJ2-1, the V gene TRBV4-3; 8 positions match TRBD2. The CDR3 spans 15 residues. V shed 0 bases, J shed 3 bases, and the junction held 1 base outside the gene matches. Germline loops: CDR1 LGHNA, CDR2 YSLEER.

This clonotype was observed once. A library prepared for alpha chains yielded this beta chain as an off-target read; its size is of little meaning. The chain uses TRBV2 and TRBJ2-4, with TRBD1 identical over 9 bases. V shed 8 bases, J shed 3 bases, and the junction held 2 bases outside the gene matches. Germline V gives CDR1 SNHLY, CDR2 FYNNEI. CDR3 length: 13 residues. CDR3 in DNA: TGTGCCAGCTTGGACAGGGGCAAAAACATTCAGTACTTC. Translating gives CASLDRGKNIQYF.

This clonotype was counted only a few times. This beta chain is an unintended read in a library built for alpha chains; its size means little. The chain links TRBV7-2 to TRBJ2-5; D remains unclear. V was shortened by 1 base and J by 2 bases, with 11 bases between the two germline ends. The CDR3 is made up of 15 amino acids. Germline V lookup: CDR1 SGHTA, CDR2 FQGNSA. The CDR3 DNA is TGTGCCAGCAGCTTAGGGTCAACCCCTCAAGAGACCCAGTACTTC. Its translation: CASSLGSTPQETQYF.

This clonotype qualifies as large (0.1 to 1%). This beta chain lies outside the target of a library built for alpha chains; its clone size means little. This chain links TRBV11-2 with TRBJ2-3, with TRBD2 matching 8 bases. The length of the CDR3 is 16 residues. Trimming took 1 base from V and 1 from J; bases not matched to a gene: 4. CDR1 and CDR2 from the germline V gene are SGHAT and FQNNGV. This CDR3 is CASSLAGGRGTDTQYF. The CDR3 DNA reads TGTGCCAGCAGCTTAGCGGGGGGGCGTGGCACAGATACGCAGTATTTT.

This clonotype is judged large. This beta chain lies outside the target of a library built for alpha chains; its clone size means little. V usage is TRBV7-2 and J usage is TRBJ2-5; 11 bases are a match to TRBD2. Trimming took 6 bases from V and 1 from J; bases not matched to a gene: 13. Germline V gene lookup returns CDR1 SGHTA and CDR2 FQGNSA. The CDR3 consists of 18 residues. In nucleotides, the CDR3 is TGTGCCAGCAGTCCTCAGCCTAGCGGGGGGCCTTTCCAAGAGACCCAGTACTTC. Translated: CASSPQPSGGPFQETQYF.

By its share, this clonotype is large. This beta chain lies outside the target of a library built for alpha chains; its clone size means little. The V gene is TRBV20-1, the J gene TRBJ2-1; the match to TRBD1 covers 9 bases. Germline CDR1 is DFQATT and CDR2 is SNEGSKA (reference sequence). The CDR3 is made up of 16 amino acids. The V segment lost 1 base and the J segment 10 bases; nucleotides outside the gene matches: 14. The CDR3 region is CSARAIGGQGLGEQFF. The CDR3 coding sequence is TGCAGTGCTAGAGCAATTGGGGGACAGGGTCTAGGCGAGCAGTTCTTC.

With regard to this clonotype: This beta chain was picked up by a library intended for alpha chains and is off target, so its count carries little meaning. This chain links TRBV7-2 with TRBJ2-2; perhaps TRBD1 as D (6 bases). The CDR3 is made up of 16 amino acids. CDR1 is SGHTA, CDR2 FQGNSA, per germline. The germline V and J ends were trimmed by 1 base and 3 bases, with 12 bases remaining between them. The CDR3 DNA reads TGTGCCAGCAGCTTAGTATCGGACAGTTACACCGGGGAGCTGTTTTTT. Residues: CASSLVSDSYTGELFF.

This clonotype counts as large (0.1 to 1%). This beta chain turned up in a library designed for alpha chains; as an off-target read, its abundance says little. This chain uses TRBV27 with TRBJ2-5; TRBD2 matches at 15 bases. The CDR3 has 16 amino acids. The junction had 3 bases not matched to a gene; V was cut back by 3 bases and J by 4 bases. CDR1 MNHEY and CDR2 SMNVEV come from the germline V gene (reference sequence). The CDR3 DNA sequence: TGTGCCAGCAGTTTCCGGACTAGCGGGGGGGCAGAGACCCAGTACTTC. This codes for CASSFRTSGGAETQYF.

As for this clonotype: The library was prepared for alpha chains; this beta chain is a stray read, so its frequency means little. This chain joins TRBV5-5 and TRBJ2-3; TRBD2 aligns across 9 bases. Unmatched junction bases numbered 10, after V lost 3 bases and J lost 5 bases. Per the germline V gene, CDR1 is SGHKS and CDR2 is YYEKEE (reference sequence). This CDR3 has 16 amino acids. DNA of the CDR3: TGTGCCAGCAGCTCCGGTGCTAGCGGGATGGTAGATACGCAGTATTTT. Amino acid sequence: CASSSGASGMVDTQYF.

This clonotype was observed a few times. Little can be read into the size of this beta chain, an off-target read in a library designed for alpha chains. The V call is TRBV11-2, the J call TRBJ2-5; D remains unclear. The CDR3 runs 15 residues. V was cut by 5 bases and J by 5 bases, with 18 bases left in between. Germline CDR1 SGHAT, CDR2 FQNNGV. CDR3 amino acids: CASSGRERPPETQYF. The CDR3 DNA follows: TGTGCCAGCAGCGGCCGTGAGCGCCCCCCGGAGACCCAGTACTTC.